Shown below are 30 T cell receptor beta chains from a single sample sequenced in a study of human T cells and chemical hapten exposure. A single record per CDR3 protein comes from TCRdb applying MiXCR to the RACE reads. The sample records 35,000 to 40,000 distinct CDR3 sequences, 10% being singletons. Time point reported: pre-sensitization, week 0. The treatment denotes: therapeutic diphenylcyclopropenone sensitization with weekly scalp DPC. The sequencing used whole blood, collected in connection with sensitization to the hapten diphenylcyclopropenone (DPC). Every receptor here comes from a man aged 25-45 years with alopecia areata. Some clones in this sample may be carry-over from other donors' samples.

This clonotype has only a few counts. The chain joins TRBV7-2 to TRBJ2-4; 8 bases agree with TRBD2. CDR1 SGHTA and CDR2 FQGNSA come from the germline V gene. Unmatched junction bases numbered 17, after V lost 4 bases and J lost 6 bases. The CDR3 has 18 amino acids. The CDR3 reads CASSYNHMAGGIRNIQYF. The CDR3 DNA reads as TGTGCCAGCAGCTACAACCATATGGCGGGGGGTATCAGAAACATTCAGTACTTC.

Ten or more counts support this clonotype. The V and J genes are TRBV6-5 and TRBJ1-2, with TRBD1 identical over 10 bases. Per the germline V gene, CDR1 is MNHEY and CDR2 is SVGAGI. Trimming removed 6 bases from V and 5 bases from J; junction bases left unmatched: 9. The CDR3 spans 15 residues. For the CDR3, the DNA is TGTGCCAGCAGCGGGACAGGGGCGAAACCTTATGGCTACACCTTC. Amino acids: CASSGTGAKPYGYTF.

This clonotype came up a few times. The DNA for the CDR3 is TGTGCCAGCAGCTTGGGCAGCTTCACTGAAGCTTTCTTT. This codes for CASSLGSFTEAFF. V is TRBV7-3 and J is TRBJ1-1; D is undetermined. The CDR3 length is 13 residues. Germline values: CDR1 SGHTA, CDR2 FQGTGA. V was shortened by 3 bases and J by 4 bases, with 9 bases between the two germline ends.

CDR3 protein: CASSLGAGRAYEQYV. CDR3 DNA: TGTGCCAGCAGCCTCGGGGCAGGTCGGGCCTACGAGCAGTACGTC. The V gene is TRBV28, the J gene TRBJ2-7; D tentatively fits TRBD1 or TRBD2 (5 bases each). This CDR3 has 15 residues. The germline V gene encodes CDR1 MDHEN and CDR2 SYDVKM. V was trimmed by 6 bases and J by 2 bases, leaving 17 bases between them.

This clonotype was counted ten times or more. The rearrangement links TRBV6-6 to TRBJ1-5, with TRBD1 as a possible D gene (6 bases). Looked up from germline, CDR1 is MNHNY and CDR2 is SVGAGI (reference sequence). This CDR3 is 17 amino acids long. The germline V and J ends were trimmed by 6 bases and 1 base, with 19 bases remaining between them. The CDR3 here is CASRTLGTPLSNQPQHF. CDR3 DNA sequence: TGTGCCAGCAGGACACTCGGGACACCTTTAAGCAATCAGCCCCAGCATTTT.

This clonotype has at least ten counts. The rearrangement uses TRBV10-2 and TRBJ2-3; 13 bases agree with TRBD2. CDR3 length: 19 amino acids. V trimming: 0 bases; J trimming: 3 bases; junction bases outside the gene matches: 9. The V gene's germline CDR1 is WSHSY and CDR2 SAAADI. The CDR3 sequence: CASSESPGLAGIWTDTQYF. The CDR3 bases are TGCGCCAGCAGTGAGTCCCCGGGACTAGCGGGAATATGGACAGATACGCAGTATTTT.

This clonotype was seen a handful of times. This sequence joins TRBV5-6 and TRBJ2-5, with D unresolved. Trimming took 2 bases from V and 6 from J, leaving 8 bases between them. CDR3 size: 12 residues. CDR1 and CDR2 from the germline V gene are SGHDT and YYEEEE. CDR3: CASSFTMKTQYF. The CDR3 DNA is TGTGCCAGCAGCTTTACCATGAAGACCCAGTACTTC.

In its sample, this clonotype was seen once. V gene TRBV21-1 combines with J gene TRBJ2-6; TRBD1 reflects the table's D call only, with no check against the DNA. TRBV21-1 is a listed pseudogene. The CDR3 sequence is 22 residues long. The CDR3 nucleotides read TGTGCCAGCAGCAAAGAGGCCAAGGGGCCGAACTATTTACTCTTCGGGGCCAACGTCCTGACTTTC. Its protein is CASSKEAKGPNYLLFGANVLTF.

The gene calls are TRBV11-2 and TRBJ2-4, with D possibly matching TRBD1 (6 bases). V lost 1 base and J lost 6, with 13 bases in between. This CDR3 spans 15 amino acids. Germline CDR1 is SGHAT and CDR2 is FQNNGV. CDR3 protein: CASSLVGGVGNIQYF. The DNA for the CDR3 is TGTGCCAGCAGCTTAGTTGGGGGCGTAGGAAACATTCAGTACTTC.

Points on this clonotype: Possible read error: a much larger clone is one base away. V and J are TRBV11-3 and TRBJ2-5; D call uncertain. The CDR3 runs 13 residues. In germline, CDR1 is SGHNT, CDR2 YENEEA. CDR3 region: CVSSLVQRETQYF. CDR3 in DNA: TGTGTCAGCAGCTTAGTCCAGCGTGAGACCCAGTACTTC.

The sample holds a few counts of this clonotype. The CDR3 DNA sequence: TGTGCCAGCAGCTTAGTACCAGACGGCGGCTATGGCTACACCTTC. Its translation is CASSLVPDGGYGYTF. The chain is built from TRBV7-8 and TRBJ1-2; the D is unclear. V lost 1 base to trimming and J lost 4 bases, with 13 bases between them. Per the germline V gene, CDR1 is SGHVS and CDR2 is FQNEAQ. The CDR3 covers 15 residues.

This clonotype was found many times. The gene calls are TRBV4-3 and TRBJ2-1; weak D call: TRBD1 (7 bases). CDR3 length: 17 amino acids. From germline, CDR1 is LGHNA and CDR2 YSLEER. Trimming pared 4 bases from V and 4 bases from J, leaving 20 bases between. The CDR3, as DNA: TGCGCCAGCAGCCCAGGGGGATGGGGGGCAAGGTACAATGAGCAGTTCTTC. Protein product: CASSPGGWGARYNEQFF.

This clonotype was counted many times. The CDR3 region is CASSLPQGSTGELFF. The CDR3 coding sequence is TGCGCCAGCAGCTTGCCTCAGGGGTCCACCGGGGAGCTGTTTTTT. The chain joins TRBV5-1 to TRBJ2-2, with D maybe TRBD1 (6 bases). From germline, CDR1 is SGHRS and CDR2 YFSETQ. Trimming removed 1 base at V and 4 bases at J, with 11 bases between. The CDR3 extends over 15 amino acids.

In its sample, this clonotype ranks as medium-sized. This CDR3 is CASSLSGGGSNEQFF. In DNA, the CDR3 is TGTGCCAGCAGCTTAAGCGGGGGCGGGAGCAATGAGCAGTTCTTC. V and J are TRBV7-3 and TRBJ2-1, with D possibly TRBD2 on 7 matching bases. V was pared by 1 base and J by 6 bases, with 13 bases between. There are 15 residues in the CDR3. Looked up from germline, CDR1 is SGHTA and CDR2 is FQGTGA. The variable domain in full, with the rest retrieved from reference TRBV7-3 and TRBJ2-1, is GAGVSQTPSNKVTEKGKYVELRCDPISGHTALYWYRQSLGQGPEFLIYFQGTGAADDSGLPNDRFFAVRPEGSVSTLKIQRTERGDSAVYLCASSLSGGGSNEQFFGPGTRLTVL.

The J gene is TRBJ1-1, the V gene TRBV28; D is perhaps TRBD1 (6 bases). The CDR3 consists of 14 residues. CDR1 is MDHEN, CDR2 SYDVKM, per germline. Between the trimmed V and J ends, which lost 3 bases and 5 bases, there was a span of 13 bases. CDR3 amino acids: CASSLTPQGTEAFF. The CDR3 DNA follows: TGTGCCAGCAGTTTGACACCTCAGGGGACTGAAGCTTTCTTT.

The chain couples TRBV2 to TRBJ2-7; TRBD2 might be the D (5 bases). Germline V lookup: CDR1 SNHLY, CDR2 FYNNEI. The V end lost 7 bases, the J end lost 1 base, and 14 bases lay between the germline ends. The CDR3 loop spans 14 amino acids. CDR3 residues: CASNQRASSYEQYF. CDR3 DNA: TGTGCCAGCAACCAGAGGGCGAGTTCCTACGAGCAGTACTTC.

V usage is TRBV7-6 and J usage is TRBJ2-7; TRBD1 matches 10 bases. With V trimmed by 3 bases and J by 5 bases, 16 bases remained unmatched. Germline V gene sequence: CDR1 SGHVS, CDR2 FNYEAQ. The CDR3 contains 18 residues. The CDR3: CASSLTGGAGVVVDEQYV. CDR3 DNA: TGTGCCAGCAGCTTGACAGGGGGCGCGGGGGTGGTGGTGGACGAGCAGTACGTC.

This clonotype has a count of ten or more. V usage is TRBV7-9 and J usage is TRBJ2-2; perhaps TRBD1 as D (6 bases). The V end was cut by 4 bases, the J end by 7 bases, with 16 bases between. The CDR3 spans 15 residues. Germline CDR1 and CDR2: SEHNR and FQNEAQ (reference sequence). CDR3 protein: CASSSQTGPIGELFF. The CDR3 DNA reads as TGTGCCAGCAGCTCGCAGACAGGCCCCATCGGGGAGCTGTTTTTT.

The gene calls are TRBV7-2 and TRBJ2-1; 7 bases are shared with TRBD1. The CDR3 consists of 13 residues. V shed 10 bases, J shed 1 base, and the junction held 4 bases outside the gene matches. Germline lookup yields CDR1 SGHTA and CDR2 FQGNSA. DNA of the CDR3: TGTGCCATTAGACAGGGTTCCTACAATGAGCAGTTCTTC. It yields the protein CAIRQGSYNEQFF.

The chain is built from TRBV29-1 and TRBJ2-3; D ambiguous. Trimming stripped 4 bases from V and 4 bases from J, with 9 bases between. The germline V gene has CDR1 SQVTM and CDR2 ANQGSEA. CDR3 length: 12 residues. As DNA, the CDR3 is TGCAGCGTTGGAATAGGGTCAGATACGCAGTATTTT. Amino acid sequence: CSVGIGSDTQYF.

This clonotype has ten or more counts. The V and J genes are TRBV4-3 and TRBJ2-2; D is undetermined. The CDR3 is made up of 13 amino acids. The V end was cut by 2 bases, the J end by 1 base, with 2 bases between. Germline loops: CDR1 LGHNA, CDR2 YSLEER. The CDR3 reads CASSQRNTGELFF. CDR3 in DNA: TGCGCCAGCAGCCAAAGGAACACCGGGGAGCTGTTTTTT.

This clonotype was counted only a few times. The chain has TRBV10-2 and TRBJ2-3, with a tentative D call TRBD1 (6 bases). The V gene lost 11 bases and the J gene lost 1 base, with 16 bases spanning the gap. Germline V gene data show CDR1 as WSHSY and CDR2 as SAAADI. The CDR3 extends over 14 amino acids. Written as DNA, the CDR3 is TGCGCCGGCACAAAAGAGGGGGGCACAGATACGCAGTATTTT. It translates to CAGTKEGGTDTQYF.

This clonotype was seen at least ten times. The DNA is omitted, as the CDR3 cannot be located on it reliably, and the CDR3 follows TCRdb's listing. The rearrangement joins TRBV10-1 to TRBJ1-2; the table gives TRBD1 as D, unverified against the DNA. CDR1 is WNHNN and CDR2 is SYGVQD in the germline V gene (reference sequence). The CDR3 comprises 22 residues, both ends counted. CDR3 loop: CASRDRALGYTFGSVWALGYTF.

This clonotype showed up many times. This chain links TRBV6-4 with TRBJ2-1, with 9 bases aligning to TRBD2. Per germline, CDR1 MRHNA and CDR2 SNTAGT. The ends lost 0 bases at V and 6 bases at J; junction bases unmatched: 6. There are 16 residues in the CDR3. The CDR3 coding sequence is TGTGCCAGCAGTGACTCGGAAAGCGGGGGGTTCAATGAGCAGTTCTTC. The encoded protein is CASSDSESGGFNEQFF.

V is TRBV20-1 and J is TRBJ1-5; 12 bases agree with TRBD1. The CDR3 runs to 16 residues. Looked up from germline, CDR1 is DFQATT and CDR2 is SNEGSKA (reference sequence). With 2 bases clipped from V and 3 bases from J, the junction kept 5 bases outside the gene matches. The chain's CDR3 is CSARKGTGGYNQPQHF. In DNA form, the CDR3 reads TGCAGTGCTAGAAAGGGGACAGGGGGCTACAATCAGCCCCAGCATTTT.

This clonotype came up many times. The chain uses TRBV29-1 and TRBJ1-2; perhaps TRBD1 as D (5 bases). The length of the CDR3 is 12 residues. Germline-derived CDR1 and CDR2 are SQVTM and ANQGSEA. Trimming took 6 bases from V and 4 from J, leaving 12 bases between them. CDR3 coding DNA: TGCAGCGTGGGGGGTAACCTCTATGGCTACACCTTC. Amino acids: CSVGGNLYGYTF.

CDR3 sequence: CASSLLKGGSGANVLTF. CDR3 coding DNA: TGTGCCAGCAGTTTATTAAAGGGAGGTTCTGGGGCCAACGTCCTGACTTTC. This chain connects TRBV28 to TRBJ2-6, with a possible D match to TRBD2 (6 bases). In germline, CDR1 is MDHEN, CDR2 SYDVKM. The CDR3 length is 17 residues. The V end was cut by 1 base, the J end by 1 base, with 11 bases between.

Many counts were recorded for this clonotype. The V and J genes are TRBV6-5 and TRBJ1-2; 7 bases map to TRBD1. The germline V gene has CDR1 MNHEY and CDR2 SVGAGI. CDR3 length: 17 amino acids. With V trimmed by 0 bases and J by 0 bases, 7 bases remained unmatched. The CDR3 loop reads CASSYSARGSPNYGYTF. The CDR3 DNA sequence: TGTGCCAGCAGTTACTCGGCCAGGGGGTCCCCTAACTATGGCTACACCTTC.

This clonotype came up a few times. The rearrangement uses TRBV29-1 and TRBJ2-4; 10 bases match TRBD2. The V segment lost 3 bases and the J segment 6 bases; nucleotides outside the gene matches: 2. CDR1 is SQVTM and CDR2 is ANQGSEA in the germline V gene. CDR3 size: 13 residues. This CDR3 reads CSVEPSGRNIQYF. The DNA for the CDR3 is TGCAGCGTTGAGCCTAGCGGGAGAAACATTCAGTACTTC.

The chain links TRBV12-3 or TRBV12-4 to TRBJ2-5; D possibly corresponds to TRBD2 (5 bases). Trimming removed 5 bases from V and 9 bases from J, with 16 bases in between. This CDR3 region has 13 residues. The CDR3 DNA reads as TGTGCCAGCAGTCTTAGACACCGCGGGTCCCAGTACTTC. Amino acid sequence: CASSLRHRGSQYF.